Included here is one T cell receptor (beta chain) sequence, with context. Measured with immunoSEQ multiplex PCR; TCRdb has only the in-frame clones, and not every one. Here the sample spans roughly 120,000 clones, 90% being singletons. The CDR3 extends over 13 amino acids. Germline assignment: CDR1 SGHRS and CDR2 YFSETQ. Between the trimmed V and J ends, which lost 2 bases and 5 bases, there was a span of 9 bases. This specimen belongs to a study of T cell clones after liver transplantation. Study as a whole: Three of the eight recipients were HCV-positive; the rest had non-autoimmune, non-viral transplant indications.

The chain is built from TRBV5-1 and TRBJ2-3, with unresolved D. Source: CD4+ T cells from blood, taken 12 months after liver transplant. This TCR was sampled from a human patient who received a liver transplant. The graft donor may have contributed some T cells. The CDR3 region has the DNA TGCGCCAGCAGCTTAGAAGGGCAAGATACGCAGTATTTT. Amino acids: CASSLEGQDTQYF.